A selection of T cell receptor beta chains follows, all from one sample in a study of blood T cells in healthy people across ages. One entry per CDR3 protein, called by TCRdb with MiXCR from the 5' RACE reads. Of 550,000 to 650,000 distinct CDR3 sequences listed, about 28% are singletons. Sequenced: blood. The receptors derive from a woman of 80 years or more in good health. Each CDR3 is given with its conserved first and last residue. D genes are given only for firm matches. Part of the rows lack a size; the others show once, few, many or a class for expanded clones.

length: 16
J: TRBJ2-3
D: TRBD2
V: TRBV20-1
size: .
CDR3: CSARDQWEREADTQYF
DNA: TGCAGTGCTAGAGATCAGTGGGAGCGGGAGGCAGATACGCAGTATTTT

length: 16
J: TRBJ2-2
D: .
V: TRBV2
size: .
CDR3: CASSVGRMGGAGELFF
DNA: TGTGCCAGCAGTGTCGGTAGGATGGGTGGCGCCGGGGAGCTGTTTTTT

length: 15
J: TRBJ2-1
D: .
V: TRBV7-2
size: .
CDR3: CASSTNAWEQDEQFF
DNA: TGTGCCAGCAGTACCAATGCGTGGGAGCAGGATGAGCAGTTCTTC

length: 15
J: TRBJ2-5
D: TRBD2
V: TRBV4-1
size: many
CDR3: CASSQEVAGGETQYF
DNA: TGCGCCAGCAGCCAAGAAGTAGCGGGGGGGGAGACCCAGTACTTC

length: 13
J: TRBJ2-7
D: .
V: TRBV20-1
size: many
CDR3: CSARTDASYEQYF
DNA: TGCAGTGCTCGGACAGACGCATCCTACGAGCAGTACTTC

length: 17
J: TRBJ1-2
D: .
V: TRBV4-3
size: .
CDR3: CASSQDWPGTLSYGYTF
DNA: TGCGCCAGCAGCCAAGATTGGCCGGGGACTCTGTCCTATGGCTACACCTTC

length: 13
J: TRBJ2-5
D: .
V: TRBV15
size: .
CDR3: CATNSAVQETQYF
DNA: TGTGCCACCAATTCGGCAGTTCAAGAGACCCAGTACTTC

length: 14
J: TRBJ2-7
D: .
V: TRBV5-5
size: many
CDR3: CASSFGLYSYEQYF
DNA: TGTGCCAGCAGCTTCGGGCTTTACTCCTACGAGCAGTACTTC

length: 16
J: TRBJ2-1
D: TRBD2
V: TRBV3-1
size: many
CDR3: CASSQGRSGGYNEQFF
DNA: TGTGCCAGCAGCCAAGGAAGGAGCGGGGGTTACAATGAGCAGTTCTTC

length: 15
J: TRBJ1-4
D: TRBD1
V: TRBV29-1
size: many
CDR3: CSASETRGLTEKLFF
DNA: TGCAGCGCCTCCGAAACCAGGGGGCTAACTGAAAAACTGTTTTTT

length: 18
J: TRBJ1-4
D: .
V: TRBV21-1
size: many
CDR3: CASSAGTGGFSTNEKLFF
DNA: TGTGCCAGCAGCGCAGGGACAGGGGGCTTTTCAACTAATGAAAAACTGTTTTTT

length: 15
J: TRBJ1-2
D: .
V: TRBV4-3
size: few
CDR3: CASSQESAGGDGYTF
DNA: TGCGCCAGCAGCCAAGAGTCGGCGGGAGGGGATGGCTACACCTTC

length: 13
J: TRBJ2-7
D: TRBD1
V: TRBV20-1
size: many
CDR3: CSATGQTSYEQYF
DNA: TGCAGTGCTACGGGACAGACCTCCTACGAGCAGTACTTC

length: 15
J: TRBJ1-5
D: .
V: TRBV15
size: many
CDR3: CATSSSKRSNQPQHF
DNA: TGTGCCACCAGTTCCTCAAAGAGGAGCAATCAGCCCCAGCATTTT

length: 14
J: TRBJ2-1
D: TRBD1
V: TRBV20-1
size: many
CDR3: CSVGSDRDYNEQFF
DNA: TGCAGTGTAGGTTCGGACAGGGACTACAATGAGCAGTTCTTC

length: 12
J: TRBJ2-7
D: .
V: TRBV12-3/TRBV12-4
size: .
CDR3: CASSAPRYEQYF
DNA: TGTGCCAGCAGTGCCCCACGTTACGAGCAGTACTTC

length: 15
J: TRBJ2-5
D: TRBD1
V: TRBV11-2
size: .
CDR3: CASSSEDRIYNEQYF
DNA: TGTGCCAGCAGCTCAGAGGACAGGATCTACAATGAGCAGTACTTC

length: 15
J: TRBJ1-1
D: .
V: TRBV3-1
size: many
CDR3: CASSYYRTENTEAFF
DNA: TGTGCCAGCAGCTATTATAGGACAGAGAACACTGAAGCTTTCTTT

length: 15
J: TRBJ2-5
D: .
V: TRBV18
size: .
CDR3: CASSQRLVLIETQYF
DNA: TGTGCCAGCAGCCAAAGACTAGTCTTAATAGAGACCCAGTACTTC

length: 14
J: TRBJ2-7
D: .
V: TRBV7-2
size: many
CDR3: CASSLSGYLYEQYF
DNA: TGTGCCAGCAGCTTAAGCGGATACCTCTACGAGCAGTACTTC

length: 13
J: TRBJ2-7
D: .
V: TRBV28
size: .
CDR3: CASSLASSHEQYF
DNA: TGTGCCAGCAGTTTGGCCAGCTCCCACGAGCAGTACTTC

length: 14
J: TRBJ1-1
D: .
V: TRBV7-2
size: .
CDR3: CASSSAVGITEAFF
DNA: TGTGCCAGCAGCTCGGCAGTGGGAATAACTGAAGCTTTCTTT

length: 15
J: TRBJ1-5
D: .
V: TRBV6-5
size: few
CDR3: CASSLDMTSNQPQHF
DNA: TGTGCCAGCAGTTTGGACATGACAAGCAATCAGCCCCAGCATTTT

length: 14
J: TRBJ1-1
D: TRBD1
V: TRBV6-1
size: few
CDR3: CASNSGTGNTEAFF
DNA: TGTGCCAGCAACTCCGGGACAGGGAACACTGAAGCTTTCTTT

length: 15
J: TRBJ2-7
D: .
V: TRBV12-3/TRBV12-4
size: many
CDR3: CASSFSGTGSYEQYF
DNA: TGTGCCAGCAGTTTTTCCGGGACTGGCTCCTACGAGCAGTACTTC

length: 14
J: TRBJ2-7
D: .
V: TRBV7-8
size: .
CDR3: CVSSLAPGSYEQYF
DNA: TGTGTCAGCAGCTTAGCCCCAGGGTCGTACGAGCAGTACTTC

length: 13
J: TRBJ1-2
D: TRBD1
V: TRBV6-1
size: .
CDR3: CASRSGQVYGYTF
DNA: TGTGCCAGCAGGTCGGGACAGGTTTATGGCTACACCTTC

length: 13
J: TRBJ2-7
D: TRBD2
V: TRBV20-1
size: many
CDR3: CSATSGRAYEQYF
DNA: TGCAGTGCAACTAGCGGGCGGGCCTACGAGCAGTACTTC

length: 15
J: TRBJ2-6
D: TRBD1
V: TRBV29-1
size: many
CDR3: CSVYGTGAGANVLTF
DNA: TGCAGCGTTTACGGGACAGGGGCCGGGGCCAACGTCCTGACTTTC

length: 15
J: TRBJ1-4
D: .
V: TRBV21-1
size: few
CDR3: CASSKEGEVGEKLFF
DNA: TGTGCCAGCAGCAAAGAAGGGGAAGTAGGTGAAAAACTGTTTTTT

length: 15
J: TRBJ2-5
D: TRBD1
V: TRBV20-1
size: many
CDR3: CSARENRGRTETQYF
DNA: TGCAGTGCTAGAGAGAACAGGGGGCGGACAGAGACCCAGTACTTC

length: 14
J: TRBJ1-1
D: .
V: TRBV11-1
size: .
CDR3: CASSSTRATVSGFF
DNA: TGTGCCAGCAGCTCCACTCGGGCGACAGTTTCGGGTTTCTTT

length: 12
J: TRBJ2-7
D: TRBD2
V: TRBV20-1
size: .
CDR3: CSAAGTNYEQYF
DNA: TGCAGTGCTGCCGGGACTAACTACGAGCAGTACTTC

length: 18
J: TRBJ1-5
D: TRBD1
V: TRBV5-5
size: many
CDR3: CASSLDPLQGYSNQPQHF
DNA: TGTGCCAGCAGCTTGGATCCCCTACAGGGGTATAGCAATCAGCCCCAGCATTTT

length: 12
J: TRBJ2-1
D: TRBD2
V: TRBV20-1
size: .
CDR3: CSASGGGNEQFF
DNA: TGCAGTGCTAGCGGGGGGGGAAATGAGCAGTTCTTC

length: 14
J: TRBJ2-7
D: TRBD1
V: TRBV9
size: few
CDR3: CASSAGDRCAEQYF
DNA: TGTGCCAGCAGCGCCGGGGACAGATGCGCCGAGCAGTACTTC

length: 15
J: TRBJ1-2
D: .
V: TRBV7-6
size: many
CDR3: CASSLARGGDYGYTF
DNA: TGTGCCAGCAGCTTAGCAAGGGGGGGGGACTATGGCTACACCTTC

length: 16
J: TRBJ1-3
D: TRBD1
V: TRBV6-6
size: .
CDR3: CASRNPPGQGENTIYF
DNA: TGTGCCAGCAGAAATCCTCCGGGACAGGGGGAAAACACCATATATTTT

length: 13
J: TRBJ1-1
D: .
V: TRBV6-5
size: .
CDR3: CASSYNRGTEAFF
DNA: TGTGCCAGCAGTTATAATCGGGGGACTGAAGCTTTCTTT

length: 17
J: TRBJ2-6
D: .
V: TRBV28
size: .
CDR3: CASNSGLPLAGANVLTF
DNA: TGTGCCAGCAACTCGGGACTCCCATTAGCAGGGGCCAACGTCCTGACTTTC

length: 16
J: TRBJ2-3
D: TRBD2
V: TRBV20-1
size: few
CDR3: CSAIRTSGGDTDTQYF
DNA: TGCAGTGCTATCCGGACTAGCGGGGGGGATACAGATACGCAGTATTTT

length: 12
J: TRBJ1-1
D: .
V: TRBV20-1
size: .
CDR3: CSARAGRGEAFF
DNA: TGCAGTGCTAGGGCAGGGCGTGGTGAAGCTTTCTTT

length: 14
J: TRBJ1-2
D: .
V: TRBV29-1
size: .
CDR3: CSVVGGRDIHGYTF
DNA: TGCAGCGTTGTAGGAGGGCGCGATATCCATGGCTACACCTTC

length: 14
J: TRBJ1-1
D: TRBD1
V: TRBV2
size: .
CDR3: CASSADRGPDDAFF
DNA: TGTGCCAGCAGTGCGGACAGGGGGCCGGATGACGCTTTCTTT

length: 16
J: TRBJ2-2
D: TRBD2
V: TRBV6-1
size: .
CDR3: CASSDGGGPNTGELFF
DNA: TGTGCCAGCAGTGACGGCGGGGGGCCGAACACCGGGGAGCTGTTTTTT

length: 15
J: TRBJ2-7
D: TRBD2
V: TRBV5-1
size: many
CDR3: CASSFWTSGDREQYF
DNA: TGCGCCAGCAGCTTCTGGACTAGCGGGGATCGAGAGCAGTACTTC

length: 15
J: TRBJ2-3
D: .
V: TRBV20-1
size: .
CDR3: CSARGDRSSTDTQYF
DNA: TGCAGTGCTAGAGGTGACCGGTCTAGCACAGATACGCAGTATTTT